This T cell receptor beta chain was observed in a study of shared clonotypes between healthy human individuals. Points on this clone: What it binds is unknown.

At deep level, the assay was performed. Splitting of each subset's genomic DNA was done evenly across several immunoSEQ plates. TCRdb keeps only in-frame clones here, not all; method: immunoSEQ multiplex PCR. The sample has roughly 1 million clones, approximately 68% seen once. The germline CDR1 and CDR2 sequences are KGHSH and LQKENI. The CDR3 totals 15 residues. Losses at the gene ends were 8 bases for V and 0 bases for J; bases not matched to a gene: 7. Donors had no recently reported acute infections or vaccinations and were HIV-negative. Study-wide points: Expectations were that clonotype sharing among donors would be affected by sequencing depth.

This chain links TRBV18 with TRBJ1-3; 7 bases match TRBD1. The origin of this receptor is a man younger than 35 in good health. The sample consisted of memory CD4+ T cells sorted from blood. The subset was: CD45RA-negative fraction. The CDR3 region has the DNA TGTGCCAGCCGGACAGGACGACTCTCTGGAAACACCATATATTTT. Protein sequence: CASRTGRLSGNTIYF.